These 27 T cell receptor beta chains were all obtained from the same sample, sequenced in a study of shared clonotypes between healthy human individuals (dated by TCRdb to 2020 to 2022). Libraries were prepared through the immunoSEQ multiplex PCR assay. TCRdb retrieved this table from immuneACCESS and kept in-frame rearrangements only. Not all clones are present; in checked studies, unresolved V genes account for under half, and no reason is known for the remainder. The sample table shows fewer than 850,000 clones, and around 90% are seen once. 34% of the sample comes from the top ten. Specimen: memory CD8+ T cells from PBMCs. This sample's cell subset or site label indicates: CD45RO+ cells pooled with CCR7-negative TemRA cells. Every receptor here comes from a man between 18 and 35 years old in good health. Some clones in this sample may be carry-over from other donors' samples.

This clone has a single count. The genes are TRBV7-9 and TRBJ1-2, with unresolved D. Germline V CDR1 and CDR2: SEHNR, FQNEAQ (reference sequence). Trimming took 3 bases from V and 2 from J, leaving 16 bases between them. This CDR3 has 16 residues. The CDR3 DNA reads TGTGCCAGCAGCTTGTCCATGGAACAGACAAACTATGGCTACACCTTC. Residues: CASSLSMEQTNYGYTF.

The sample holds a few counts of this clone. The genes are TRBV7-2 and TRBJ1-1; 7 positions agree with TRBD1. Trimming cost V 6 bases and J 1 base; bases outside gene matches: 5. The CDR3 has 14 amino acids. Germline V gives CDR1 SGHTA, CDR2 FQGNSA. Here the CDR3 reads CASRVGQRNTEAFF. The CDR3 region has the DNA TGTGCCAGCAGAGTGGGACAGAGGAACACTGAAGCTTTCTTT.

The chain has TRBV11-2 and TRBJ2-7, with unresolved D. The length of the CDR3 is 15 residues. Per the germline V gene, CDR1 is SGHAT and CDR2 is FQNNGV. V lost 5 bases, J lost 0 bases, and 14 bases lay in between. The CDR3 sequence is CASSPRNQASYEQYF. CDR3 nucleotides: TGTGCCAGCAGCCCCCGGAATCAAGCCTCCTACGAGCAGTACTTC.

J is TRBJ2-7 and V is TRBV25-1; TRBD2 matches 8 bases. This CDR3 is 17 amino acids long. Germline V gives CDR1 MGHDK, CDR2 SYGVNS. The trim removed 6 bases at V and 2 bases at J, leaving 15 bases unmatched. The CDR3 sequence is CASSQGTSGYLTYEQYF. The CDR3 nucleotides read TGTGCCAGCAGCCAAGGCACTAGCGGATACTTAACCTACGAGCAGTACTTC.

The chain recombines TRBV27 with TRBJ1-5; D gene unclear. The CDR3 sequence is 15 residues long. CDR1 is MNHEY and CDR2 is SMNVEV in the germline V gene (reference sequence). The germline V and J ends were trimmed by 0 bases and 1 base, with 7 bases remaining between them. CDR3 bases: TGTGCCAGCAGTTTATCGACGGGGAGCAATCAGCCCCAGCATTTT. As protein: CASSLSTGSNQPQHF.

This sequence joins TRBV14 and TRBJ2-1; 11 positions agree with TRBD1. Germline CDR1 is SGHDN and CDR2 is FVKESK. V dropped 2 bases and J dropped 5; count of bases not matched to a gene: 5. CDR3 length: 16 amino acids. CDR3: CASSQHPGQGDNEQFF. The CDR3 nucleotides read TGTGCCAGCAGCCAACACCCGGGACAGGGGGACAATGAGCAGTTCTTC.

V gene TRBV28 combines with J gene TRBJ2-7; D not certain. Germline CDR1 is MDHEN and CDR2 is SYDVKM. Trimming took 2 bases from V and 7 from J, leaving 15 bases between them. The CDR3 is made up of 14 amino acids. CDR3 nucleotide sequence: TGTGCCAGCAGTTTAGGTCGCCCCTTCATGGAGCAGTACTTC. It encodes CASSLGRPFMEQYF.

This clone has a handful of counts. The rearrangement joins TRBV28 to TRBJ2-7; 16 nucleotides line up with TRBD2. CDR1 is MDHEN and CDR2 is SYDVKM in the germline V gene. Trimming cost V 4 bases and J 2 bases; bases outside gene matches: 17. The CDR3 covers 21 residues. CDR3 in amino acids: CASSSYENRPGTSGRAYEQYF. DNA of the CDR3: TGTGCCAGCAGTTCGTACGAAAACCGTCCCGGGACTAGCGGGAGGGCCTACGAGCAGTACTTC.

The chain employs TRBV7-8 and TRBJ1-1; maybe TRBD1 (5 bases). The germline CDR1 and CDR2 sequences are SGHVS and FQNEAQ. V was clipped by 1 base and J by 1 base, with 10 bases between them. The CDR3 is made up of 15 amino acids. The CDR3 sequence is CASSLVDSPNTEAFF. CDR3 in DNA: TGTGCCAGCAGCTTAGTCGACAGTCCGAACACTGAAGCTTTCTTT.

The gene calls are TRBV7-6 and TRBJ2-1; D could derive from TRBD1 or TRBD2 (5 bases each). CDR1 is SGHVS and CDR2 is FNYEAQ in the germline V gene. V was clipped by 5 bases and J by 9 bases, with 23 bases between them. The CDR3 runs 16 residues. In DNA, the CDR3 is TGTGCCAGCAGCAAAGAGCCGGGACCCACGGCGGGTGAGCAGTTCTTC. Translating gives CASSKEPGPTAGEQFF.

A single count supports this clone. This sequence joins TRBV19 and TRBJ2-1; a possible D gene is TRBD2 (5 bases). Germline V gives CDR1 LNHDA, CDR2 SQIVND (reference sequence). CDR3 length: 13 amino acids. V lost 6 bases, J lost 2 bases, and 8 bases lay in between. The CDR3 reads CASSTRAYNEQFF. The DNA for the CDR3 is TGTGCCAGTAGCACTAGAGCCTACAATGAGCAGTTCTTC.

The V gene is TRBV29-1, the J gene TRBJ2-7; D is uncertain. Germline CDR1 is SQVTM and CDR2 is ANQGSEA. V was pared by 5 bases and J by 7 bases, with 9 bases between. The CDR3 spans 10 residues. The CDR3 DNA reads as TGCAGCGTTAGGACGCCGGAGCAGTACTTC. It yields the protein CSVRTPEQYF.

The CDR3 DNA reads as TGTGCCAGCAGCCCGATGGAGGGACTTCCGAACACCGGGGAGCTGTTTTTT. Its translation is CASSPMEGLPNTGELFF. J is TRBJ2-2 and V is TRBV9; a possible D gene is TRBD2 (6 bases). From germline, CDR1 is SGDLS and CDR2 YYNGEE. This CDR3 has 17 amino acids. The V end was cut by 4 bases, the J end by 0 bases, with 16 bases between.

J is TRBJ2-7 and V is TRBV4-1; D possibly corresponds to TRBD2 (5 bases). Germline CDR1 reads MGHRA; CDR2 reads YSYEKL. V was trimmed by 3 bases and J by 4 bases, leaving 16 bases between them. The CDR3 has 15 residues. CDR3 coding DNA: TGCGCCAGCAGCCAGATTTGGACTGGATCTTACGAGCAGTACTTC. Its translation: CASSQIWTGSYEQYF.

The chain has TRBV4-2 and TRBJ2-1; 11 nucleotides agree with TRBD2. CDR1 is LGHNA and CDR2 is YNFKEQ in the germline V gene. Trimming took 1 base from V and 5 from J; bases not matched to a gene: 13. CDR3 length: 19 residues. Written as DNA, the CDR3 is TGTGCCAGCAGCCAAGTGGGTAGCGGGAGGGCCGGGGATGACAATGAGCAGTTCTTC. As protein: CASSQVGSGRAGDDNEQFF.

This chain uses TRBV6-6 with TRBJ2-2, with D possibly matching TRBD1 (6 bases). Trimming left V 0 bases short and J 4 bases short, with 9 bases between. Germline V CDR1 and CDR2: MNHNY, SVGAGI (reference sequence). The CDR3 runs 15 residues. Here the CDR3 reads CASSYSQGRTGELFF. The CDR3 bases are TGTGCCAGCAGTTACTCCCAGGGGCGCACCGGGGAGCTGTTTTTT.

V usage is TRBV28 and J usage is TRBJ1-2, with 8 bases matching TRBD1. Germline V gene data show CDR1 as MDHEN and CDR2 as SYDVKM. With 6 bases clipped from V and 3 bases from J, the junction kept 6 bases outside the gene matches. The CDR3 covers 14 residues. The CDR3 here is CASRPTGDYYGYTF. CDR3 DNA sequence: TGTGCCAGCAGACCGACAGGGGACTACTATGGCTACACCTTC.

The sample holds one count of this clone. The chain carries TRBV2 and TRBJ2-1, with D uncertain. The CDR3 spans 16 residues. V was trimmed by 3 bases and J by 6 bases, leaving 18 bases between them. Germline CDR1 reads SNHLY; CDR2 reads FYNNEI. CDR3 DNA: TGTGCCAGCAGTGATGATGCCTTTTCTGGCGGCAATGAGCAGTTCTTC. Amino acid sequence: CASSDDAFSGGNEQFF.

The chain has TRBV28 and TRBJ2-2; 7 bases align to TRBD2. Trimming at V came to 5 bases and at J to 6 bases, leaving 6 bases not matched to a gene. Germline V CDR1 and CDR2: MDHEN, SYDVKM. The CDR3 has 14 amino acids. Here the CDR3 DNA reads TGTGCCAGCAGTCCCAGACTAGCAGCCGGGGAGCTGTTTTTT. Protein: CASSPRLAAGELFF.

This chain uses TRBV19 with TRBJ2-1; TRBD2 aligns across 9 bases. Per germline, CDR1 LNHDA and CDR2 SQIVND (reference sequence). J lost 3 bases, V lost 5 bases, and 2 bases had no gene match. This CDR3 spans 14 amino acids. The CDR3 bases are TGTGCCAGTAGTCCTAGCGGGATCTACAATGAGCAGTTCTTC. As protein: CASSPSGIYNEQFF.

This chain connects TRBV6-1 to TRBJ1-2, with no clear D. The CDR3 length is 14 residues. From germline, CDR1 is MNHNS and CDR2 SASEGT. The V gene lost 4 bases and the J gene lost 6 bases, with 15 bases spanning the gap. The CDR3 sequence is CASSAWETVDGYTF. In nucleotides, the CDR3 is TGTGCCAGCAGTGCCTGGGAAACAGTTGATGGCTACACCTTC.

J is TRBJ2-7 and V is TRBV11-3; 15 nucleotides line up with TRBD2. The CDR3 runs 14 residues. V lost 4 bases to trimming and J lost 7 bases; unmatched junction nucleotides: 2. Germline V gene data show CDR1 as SGHNT and CDR2 as YENEEA. This chain's CDR3 is CASSSGLAGGEQYF. The CDR3 DNA reads TGTGCCAGCAGCTCGGGACTAGCGGGAGGTGAGCAGTACTTC.

This clone was found a few times. The rearrangement uses TRBV27 and TRBJ2-7; 10 bases map to TRBD2. Losses at the gene ends were 2 bases for V and 6 bases for J; bases not matched to a gene: 4. Germline CDR1 MNHEY, CDR2 SMNVEV (reference sequence). The CDR3 consists of 14 residues. CDR3: CASSLLVAGGEQYF. The CDR3 region has the DNA TGTGCCAGCAGTTTACTTGTAGCGGGAGGCGAGCAGTACTTC.

This chain joins TRBV10-3 and TRBJ1-1; D ambiguous. The ends were cut back, 5 bases at V and 1 base at J, with 14 bases in the middle. Germline V lookup: CDR1 ENHRY, CDR2 SYGVKD. The length of the CDR3 is 15 residues. The CDR3 nucleotides are TGTGCCATCAGTTCCCGTACAGATGGGAACACTGAAGCTTTCTTT. It specifies CAISSRTDGNTEAFF.

Remarks on this clone: The sample has other DNA sequences that encode this CDR3 too. The chain combines TRBV19 with TRBJ1-1, with D possibly being TRBD1 (5 bases). The CDR3 extends over 13 amino acids. The germline gives CDR1 LNHDA, CDR2 SQIVND (reference sequence). The V end lost 3 bases, the J end lost 1 base, and 6 bases lay between the germline ends. The CDR3 DNA reads as TGTGCCAGTAGTATTCAGGGGAACACTGAAGCTTTCTTT. Translating it yields CASSIQGNTEAFF.

The rearrangement joins TRBV7-9 to TRBJ2-3; 10 bases agree with TRBD1. The V gene's germline CDR1 is SEHNR and CDR2 FQNEAQ (reference sequence). With 8 bases clipped from V and 6 bases from J, the junction kept 11 bases outside the gene matches. The CDR3 has 15 residues. CDR3 bases: TGTGCCAGCGGCTCGGGACAGGGGATTGGGGATACGCAGTATTTT. Protein: CASGSGQGIGDTQYF.

V gene TRBV27 combines with J gene TRBJ2-7; 8 bases are a match to TRBD1. J gave up 6 bases and V 1 base, and 5 bases lay outside the gene matches. The length of the CDR3 is 14 residues. Germline CDR1 and CDR2: MNHEY and SMNVEV (reference sequence). The CDR3 coding sequence is TGTGCCAGCAGTTTATTTCAGGGGGCGGGCGAGCAGTACTTC. It translates to CASSLFQGAGEQYF.